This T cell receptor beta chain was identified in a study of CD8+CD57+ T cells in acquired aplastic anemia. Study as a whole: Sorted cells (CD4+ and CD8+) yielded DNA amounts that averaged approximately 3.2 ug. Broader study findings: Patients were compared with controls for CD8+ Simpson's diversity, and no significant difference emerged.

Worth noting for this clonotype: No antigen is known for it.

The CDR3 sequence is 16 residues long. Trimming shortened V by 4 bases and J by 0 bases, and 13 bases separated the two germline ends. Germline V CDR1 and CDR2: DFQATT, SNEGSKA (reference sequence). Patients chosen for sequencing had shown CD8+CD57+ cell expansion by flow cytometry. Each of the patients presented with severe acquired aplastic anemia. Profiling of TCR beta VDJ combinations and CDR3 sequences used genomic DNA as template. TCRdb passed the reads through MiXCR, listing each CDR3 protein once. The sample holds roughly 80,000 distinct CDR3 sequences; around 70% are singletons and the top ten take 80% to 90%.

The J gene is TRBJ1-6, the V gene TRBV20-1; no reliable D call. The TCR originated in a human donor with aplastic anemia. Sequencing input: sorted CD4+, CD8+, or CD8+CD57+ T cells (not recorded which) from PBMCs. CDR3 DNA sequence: TGCAGTGCTACTGAACAGAGCCTCTCCTATAATTCACCCCTCCACTTT. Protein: CSATEQSLSYNSPLHF.